The 3 T cell receptor beta chains below were found in one sample sequenced in a study of read filtering for tumor transcriptome and immune sequencing. From roughly 390 ng of RNA, a library with molecular barcoded alpha/delta and beta/gamma adaptors was made. TCRdb re-called the reads with MiXCR, one entry per CDR3 protein. The sample includes some 130,000 distinct CDR3 sequences, roughly 13% of them seen just once. Sequencing was done on a sample of a population of CD138-negative cells sorted from bone marrow. These receptors were obtained from a donor aged 40 or over with multiple myeloma.

This clonotype appeared a few times. The V and J genes are TRBV29-1 and TRBJ1-3; 8 bases fit TRBD1. The length of the CDR3 is 15 residues. The V and J ends lost 2 bases and 4 bases, in that order; junction bases with no gene match: 7. From germline, CDR1 is SQVTM and CDR2 ANQGSEA. CDR3 region: CSVEKDRARGNTIYF. DNA for the CDR3: TGCAGCGTTGAAAAGGACAGGGCGAGGGGAAACACCATATATTTT.

This clonotype has ten or more counts. The chain is built from TRBV6-5 and TRBJ2-7; 11 bases align to TRBD2. CDR1 MNHEY and CDR2 SVGAGI come from the germline V gene. J gave up 5 bases and V 5 bases, and 5 bases lay outside the gene matches. The CDR3 is 14 amino acids. Here the CDR3 DNA reads TGTGCCAGCAGTCCTCTAGCGGGAGGTAACGAGCAGTACTTC. This codes for CASSPLAGGNEQYF.

Comments on this clonotype: A much larger clone sits a single nucleotide away, making a read error possible. CDR3 coding DNA: TGCAGTGCTAGAGGTGGTGGGTTGGAGGGCCTCAATGAGCAGTTCTTC. Translated, it gives CSARGGGLEGLNEQFF. The chain has TRBV20-1 and TRBJ2-1, with D perhaps matching TRBD2 (6 bases). Per germline, CDR1 DFQATT and CDR2 SNEGSKA (reference sequence). Trimming pared 1 base from V and 6 bases from J, leaving 19 bases between. CDR3 length: 16 amino acids.